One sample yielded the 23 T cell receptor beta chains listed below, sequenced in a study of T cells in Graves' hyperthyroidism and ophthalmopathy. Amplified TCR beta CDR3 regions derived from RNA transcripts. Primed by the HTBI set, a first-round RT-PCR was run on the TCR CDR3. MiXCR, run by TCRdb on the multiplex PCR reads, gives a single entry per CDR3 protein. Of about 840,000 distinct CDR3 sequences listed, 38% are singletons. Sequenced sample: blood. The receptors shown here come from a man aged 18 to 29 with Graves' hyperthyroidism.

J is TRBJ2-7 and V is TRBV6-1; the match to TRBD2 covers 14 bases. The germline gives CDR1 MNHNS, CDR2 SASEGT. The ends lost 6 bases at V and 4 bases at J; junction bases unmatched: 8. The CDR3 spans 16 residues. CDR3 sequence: CASRPMGLAGVYEQYF. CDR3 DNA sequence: TGTGCCAGCAGGCCGATGGGACTAGCGGGAGTGTACGAGCAGTACTTC.

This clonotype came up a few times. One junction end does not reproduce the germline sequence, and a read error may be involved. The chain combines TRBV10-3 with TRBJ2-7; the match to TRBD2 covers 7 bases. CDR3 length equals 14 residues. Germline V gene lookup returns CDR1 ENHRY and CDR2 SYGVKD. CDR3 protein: CASSEGRESDEQYF. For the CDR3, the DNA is TGTGCCAGCAGTGAGGGGCGGGAGAGCGACGAGCAGTACTTC.

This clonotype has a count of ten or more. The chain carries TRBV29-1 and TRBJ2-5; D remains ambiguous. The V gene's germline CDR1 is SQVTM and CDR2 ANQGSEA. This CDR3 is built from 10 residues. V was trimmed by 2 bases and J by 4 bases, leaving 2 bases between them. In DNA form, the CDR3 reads TGCAGCGTTGAACCAGAGACCCAGTACTTC. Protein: CSVEPETQYF.

The CDR3 nucleotides are TGTGCCACCAGCGGGGATTCTAGCGGGAGTTACTCCTACGAGCAGTACTTC. This codes for CATSGDSSGSYSYEQYF. This chain joins TRBV15 and TRBJ2-7; the match to TRBD2 covers 10 bases. Trimming at V came to 5 bases and at J to 0 bases, leaving 10 bases not matched to a gene. Germline loops: CDR1 LNHNV, CDR2 YYDKDF (reference sequence). This CDR3 contains 17 residues.

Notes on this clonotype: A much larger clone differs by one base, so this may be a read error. The CDR3 reads CASSYGVYYEQYF. CDR3 sequence (DNA): TGTGCCAGCAGCTACGGGGTCTACTACGAGCAGTACTTC. The rearrangement joins TRBV7-9 to TRBJ2-7, with D possibly TRBD2 on 5 matching bases. CDR3 length equals 13 residues. Per germline, CDR1 SEHNR and CDR2 FQNEAQ (reference sequence). Trimming removed 4 bases at V and 3 bases at J, with 10 bases between.

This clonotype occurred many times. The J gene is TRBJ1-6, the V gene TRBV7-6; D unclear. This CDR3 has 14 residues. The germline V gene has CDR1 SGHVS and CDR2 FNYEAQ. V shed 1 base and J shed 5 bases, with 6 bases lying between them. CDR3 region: CASSLELDNSPLHF. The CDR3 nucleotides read TGTGCCAGCAGCTTAGAGCTGGATAATTCACCCCTCCACTTT.

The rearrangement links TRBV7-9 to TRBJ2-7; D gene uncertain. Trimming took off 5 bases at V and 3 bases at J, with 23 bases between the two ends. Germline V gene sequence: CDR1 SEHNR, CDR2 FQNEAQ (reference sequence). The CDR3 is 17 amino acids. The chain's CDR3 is CASSPPSAVEPFYEQYF. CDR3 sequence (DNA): TGTGCCAGCAGCCCACCATCCGCCGTGGAGCCCTTCTACGAGCAGTACTTC.

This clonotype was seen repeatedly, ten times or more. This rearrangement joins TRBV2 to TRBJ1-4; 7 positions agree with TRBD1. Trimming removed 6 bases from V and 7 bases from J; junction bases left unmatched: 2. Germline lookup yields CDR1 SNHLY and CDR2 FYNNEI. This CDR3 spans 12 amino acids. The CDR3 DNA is TGTGCCAGCAGAGGGGACAGTGAAAAACTGTTTTTT. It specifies CASRGDSEKLFF.

The CDR3 is CASRTGGSPPLHF. The DNA for the CDR3 is TGTGCCAGCAGAACAGGGGGCTCTCCACCCCTCCACTTT. J is TRBJ1-6 and V is TRBV2, with 9 positions matching TRBD1. The CDR3 has 13 residues. Trimming took 6 bases from V and 11 from J; bases not matched to a gene: 5. From germline, CDR1 is SNHLY and CDR2 FYNNEI.

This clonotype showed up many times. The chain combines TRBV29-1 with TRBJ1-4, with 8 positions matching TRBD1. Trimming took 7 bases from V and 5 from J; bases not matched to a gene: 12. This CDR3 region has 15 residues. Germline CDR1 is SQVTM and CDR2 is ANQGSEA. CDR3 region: CSAGPGQGPNEKLFF. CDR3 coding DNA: TGCAGCGCCGGCCCCGGACAGGGACCAAATGAAAAACTGTTTTTT.

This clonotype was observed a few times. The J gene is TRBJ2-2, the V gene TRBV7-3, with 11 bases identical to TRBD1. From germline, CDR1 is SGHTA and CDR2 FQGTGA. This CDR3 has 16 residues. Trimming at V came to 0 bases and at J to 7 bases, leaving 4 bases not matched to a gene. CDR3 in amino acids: CASSLTGQGAGGELFF. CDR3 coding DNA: TGTGCCAGCAGCTTAACAGGACAGGGGGCCGGCGGGGAGCTGTTTTTT.

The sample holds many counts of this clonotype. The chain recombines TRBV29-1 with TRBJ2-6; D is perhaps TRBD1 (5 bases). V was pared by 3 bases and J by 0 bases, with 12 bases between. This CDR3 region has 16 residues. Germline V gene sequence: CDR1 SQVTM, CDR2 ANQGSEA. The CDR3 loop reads CSVETDPYSGANVLTF. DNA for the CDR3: TGCAGCGTTGAGACAGACCCCTACTCTGGGGCCAACGTCCTGACTTTC.

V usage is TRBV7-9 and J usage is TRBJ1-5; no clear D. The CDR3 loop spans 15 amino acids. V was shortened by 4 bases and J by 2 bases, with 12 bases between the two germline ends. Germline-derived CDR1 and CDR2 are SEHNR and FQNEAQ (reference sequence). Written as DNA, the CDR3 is TGTGCCAGCAGCTCGACCCGGTTTGGCAATCAGCCCCAGCATTTT. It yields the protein CASSSTRFGNQPQHF.

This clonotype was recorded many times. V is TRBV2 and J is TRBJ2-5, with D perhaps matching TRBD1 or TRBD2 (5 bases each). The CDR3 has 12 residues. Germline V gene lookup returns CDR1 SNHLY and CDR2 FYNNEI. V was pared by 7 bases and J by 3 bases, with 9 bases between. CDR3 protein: CASKLGEETQYF. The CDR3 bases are TGTGCCAGCAAGTTGGGGGAAGAGACCCAGTACTTC. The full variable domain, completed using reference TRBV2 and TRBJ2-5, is EPEVTQTPSHQVTQMGQEVILRCVPISNHLYFYWYRQILGQKVEFLVSFYNNEISEKSEIFDDQFSVERPDGSNFTLKIRSTKLEDSAMYFCASKLGEETQYFGPGTRLLVL.

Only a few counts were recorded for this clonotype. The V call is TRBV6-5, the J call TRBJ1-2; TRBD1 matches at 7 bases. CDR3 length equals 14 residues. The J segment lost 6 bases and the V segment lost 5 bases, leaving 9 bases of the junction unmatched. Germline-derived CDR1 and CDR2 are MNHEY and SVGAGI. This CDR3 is CASSLKQGWNGYTF. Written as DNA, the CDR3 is TGTGCCAGCAGTCTAAAACAGGGGTGGAATGGCTACACCTTC.

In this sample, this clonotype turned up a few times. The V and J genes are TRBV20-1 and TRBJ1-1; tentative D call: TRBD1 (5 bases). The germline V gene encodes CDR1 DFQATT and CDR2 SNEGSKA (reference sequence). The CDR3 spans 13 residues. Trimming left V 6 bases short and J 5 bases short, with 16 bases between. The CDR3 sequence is CSAAYPGGTEAFF. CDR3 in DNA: TGCAGTGCCGCCTATCCGGGGGGGACTGAAGCTTTCTTT.

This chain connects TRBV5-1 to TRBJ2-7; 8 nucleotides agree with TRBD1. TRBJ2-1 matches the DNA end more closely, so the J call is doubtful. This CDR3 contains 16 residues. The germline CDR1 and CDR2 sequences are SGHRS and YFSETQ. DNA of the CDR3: TGCGCCAGCAGCAGAGGACAGGGAACGGGGAGCAATGAGCAGTTCTTC. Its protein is CASSRGQGTGSNEQFF.

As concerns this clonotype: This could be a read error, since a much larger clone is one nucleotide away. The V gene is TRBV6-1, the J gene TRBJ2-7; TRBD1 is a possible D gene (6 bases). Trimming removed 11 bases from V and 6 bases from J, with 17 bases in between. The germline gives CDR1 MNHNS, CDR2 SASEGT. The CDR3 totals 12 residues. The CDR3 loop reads CAARDKVAEQYF. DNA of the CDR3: TGTGCCGCCCGGGACAAGGTCGCCGAGCAGTACTTC.

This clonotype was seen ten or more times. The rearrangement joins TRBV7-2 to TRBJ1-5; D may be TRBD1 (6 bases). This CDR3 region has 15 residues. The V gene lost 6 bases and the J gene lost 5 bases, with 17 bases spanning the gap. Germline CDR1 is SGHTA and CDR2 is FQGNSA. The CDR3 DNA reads TGTGCCAGCAGTTTGGTCAACAGGGCGGATCAGCCCCAGCATTTT. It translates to CASSLVNRADQPQHF.

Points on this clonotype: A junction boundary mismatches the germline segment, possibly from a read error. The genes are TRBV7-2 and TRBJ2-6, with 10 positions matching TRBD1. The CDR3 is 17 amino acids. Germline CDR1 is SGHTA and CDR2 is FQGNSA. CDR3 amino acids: CASSRLGTGAGANVLTF. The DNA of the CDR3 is TGCGCCAGCAGCCGGCTCGGGACAGGGGCTGGGGCCAACGTCCTGACTTTC.

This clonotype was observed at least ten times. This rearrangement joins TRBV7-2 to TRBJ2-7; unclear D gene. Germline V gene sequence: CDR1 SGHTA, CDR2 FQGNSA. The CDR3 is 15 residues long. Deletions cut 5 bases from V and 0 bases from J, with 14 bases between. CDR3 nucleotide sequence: TGTGCCAGCAGCGAGAGCACCAGGTTCTCCTACGAGCAGTACTTC. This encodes CASSESTRFSYEQYF.

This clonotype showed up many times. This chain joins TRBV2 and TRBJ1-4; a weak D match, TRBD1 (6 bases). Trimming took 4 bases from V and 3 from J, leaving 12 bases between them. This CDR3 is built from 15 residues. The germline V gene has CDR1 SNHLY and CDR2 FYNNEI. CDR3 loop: CASSGDRPSNEKLFF. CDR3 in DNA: TGTGCCAGCAGTGGAGACAGGCCTTCTAATGAAAAACTGTTTTTT.

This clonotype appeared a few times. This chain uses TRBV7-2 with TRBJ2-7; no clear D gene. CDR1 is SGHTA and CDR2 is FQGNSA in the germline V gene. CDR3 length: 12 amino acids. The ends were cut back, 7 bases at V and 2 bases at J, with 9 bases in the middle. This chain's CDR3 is CASTADPYEQYF. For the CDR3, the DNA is TGTGCCAGCACGGCAGACCCCTACGAGCAGTACTTC.